This entry features one TCR beta chain sequence. Its matching antigen is unknown. The data originate from a study of cytomegalovirus exposure and HLA in healthy donors. Study-wide points: An apparent linkage of common viral pathogens to several of the most significant clusters emerged in a later analysis.

This PCR relied on a set of 60 Vbeta primers and 13 Jbeta primers. The method was immunoSEQ multiplex PCR; TCRdb's version includes in-frame clones alone and lacks a portion of them. The sample consists of about 200,000 clones, 65% to 85% of them appearing once. V was pared by 6 bases and J by 0 bases, with 7 bases of the junction left unmatched. Germline values: CDR1 MNHEY, CDR2 SMNVEV (reference sequence). The CDR3 extends over 15 amino acids. The sequencing sample was made of PBMCs. V gene TRBV27 combines with J gene TRBJ1-1; 7 nucleotides line up with TRBD1. This clonotype was sampled from a man aged 40-55 years in good health and CMV-seropositive. CDR3 region: CASRGDRALNTEAFF. The CDR3 DNA reads as TGTGCCAGCAGGGGAGACAGGGCGTTGAACACTGAAGCTTTCTTT.